This T cell receptor (beta chain) was captured by sequencing in a study of cytomegalovirus exposure and HLA in healthy donors. Study overall: Around 78 million unique TCR sequences came from HLA-typed donors in an early release. Whole-study results and caveats: Across donors, sequencing depth was assumed by presence/absence analyses to be roughly uniform.

In the case of this clone: Its antigen is still unknown.

This CDR3 contains 15 residues. Trimming took 3 bases from V and 7 from J, leaving 16 bases between them. Per germline, CDR1 SGHNT and CDR2 YYREEE (reference sequence). The PCR employed 60 Vbeta primers together with 13 Jbeta primers. Profiling relied on immunoSEQ multiplex PCR, and the TCRdb table lists in-frame clones only, not all of them. The sample records around 160,000 clones, roughly 73% being singletons. The V call is TRBV5-4, the J call TRBJ1-4; tentative D call: TRBD1 (5 bases). The sequence was obtained from a woman aged 18-30 years in good health and CMV-seronegative. Sequencing was done on a sample of PBMCs. The CDR3 spells CASSSFGGLGEKLFF. The CDR3, as DNA: TGTGCCAGCAGCTCCTTCGGGGGTTTGGGTGAAAAACTGTTTTTT.